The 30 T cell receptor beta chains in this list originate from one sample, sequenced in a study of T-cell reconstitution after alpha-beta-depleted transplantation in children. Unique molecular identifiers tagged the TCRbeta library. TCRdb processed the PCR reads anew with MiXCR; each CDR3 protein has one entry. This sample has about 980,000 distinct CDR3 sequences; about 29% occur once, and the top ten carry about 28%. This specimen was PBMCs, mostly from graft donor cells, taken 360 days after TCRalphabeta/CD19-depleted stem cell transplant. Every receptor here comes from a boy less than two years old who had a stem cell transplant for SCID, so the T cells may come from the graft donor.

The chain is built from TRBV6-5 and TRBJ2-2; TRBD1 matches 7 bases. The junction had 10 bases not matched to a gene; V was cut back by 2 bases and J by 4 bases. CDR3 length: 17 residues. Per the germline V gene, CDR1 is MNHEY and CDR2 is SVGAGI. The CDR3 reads CASSYRADRAATGELFF. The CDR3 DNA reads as TGTGCCAGCAGTTACCGGGCCGACAGGGCAGCCACCGGGGAGCTGTTTTTT.

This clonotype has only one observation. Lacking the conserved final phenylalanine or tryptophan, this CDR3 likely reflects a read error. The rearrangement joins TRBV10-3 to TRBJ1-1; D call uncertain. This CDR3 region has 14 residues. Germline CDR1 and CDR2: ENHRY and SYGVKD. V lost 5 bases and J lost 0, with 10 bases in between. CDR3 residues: CAISLEGMNTEAFY. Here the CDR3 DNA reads TGTGCCATCAGTCTTGAGGGAATGAACACTGAAGCTTTCTAT.

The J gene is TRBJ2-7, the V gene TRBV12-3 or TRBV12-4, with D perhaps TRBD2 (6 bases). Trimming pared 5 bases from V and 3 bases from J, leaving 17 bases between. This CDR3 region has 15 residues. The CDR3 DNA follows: TGTGCCAGCAGTCTCTCACCCGGGGGAGGCTACGAGCAGTACTTC. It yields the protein CASSLSPGGGYEQYF.

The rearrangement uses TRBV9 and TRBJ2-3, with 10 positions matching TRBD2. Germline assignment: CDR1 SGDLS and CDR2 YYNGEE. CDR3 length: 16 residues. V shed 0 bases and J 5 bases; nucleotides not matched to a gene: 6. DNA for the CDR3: TGTGCCAGCAGCGTAGGAGCGGGGGGGCCTGTAGATACGCAGTATTTT. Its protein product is CASSVGAGGPVDTQYF.

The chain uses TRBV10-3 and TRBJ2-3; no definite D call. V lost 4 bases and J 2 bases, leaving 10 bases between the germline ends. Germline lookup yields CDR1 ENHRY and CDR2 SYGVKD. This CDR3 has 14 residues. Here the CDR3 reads CAISAVSITDTQYF. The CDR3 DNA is TGTGCCATCAGTGCGGTCTCTATCACAGATACGCAGTATTTT.

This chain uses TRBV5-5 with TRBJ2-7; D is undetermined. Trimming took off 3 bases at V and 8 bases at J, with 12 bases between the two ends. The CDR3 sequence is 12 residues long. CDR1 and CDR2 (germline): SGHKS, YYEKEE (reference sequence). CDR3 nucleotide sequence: TGTGCCAGCAGCTATAGGGCCTCCAAGCAGTACTTC. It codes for CASSYRASKQYF.

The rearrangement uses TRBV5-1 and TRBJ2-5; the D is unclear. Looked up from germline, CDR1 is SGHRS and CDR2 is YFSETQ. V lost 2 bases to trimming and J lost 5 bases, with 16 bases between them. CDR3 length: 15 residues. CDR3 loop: CASSFTGRLFETQYF. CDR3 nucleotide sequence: TGCGCCAGCAGCTTTACGGGCAGGCTCTTCGAGACCCAGTACTTC. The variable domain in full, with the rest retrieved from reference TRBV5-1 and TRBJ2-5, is KAGVTQTPRYLIKTRGQQVTLSCSPISGHRSVSWYQQTPGQGLQFLFEYFSETQRNKGNFPGRFSGRQFSNSRSEMNVSTLELGDSALYLCASSFTGRLFETQYFGPGTRLLVL.

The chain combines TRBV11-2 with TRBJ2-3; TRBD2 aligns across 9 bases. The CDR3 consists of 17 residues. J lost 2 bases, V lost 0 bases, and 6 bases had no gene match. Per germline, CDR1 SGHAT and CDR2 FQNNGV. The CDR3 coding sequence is TGTGCCAGCAGCTTAGACGGACTAGCGAGTCACACAGATACGCAGTATTTT. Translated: CASSLDGLASHTDTQYF.

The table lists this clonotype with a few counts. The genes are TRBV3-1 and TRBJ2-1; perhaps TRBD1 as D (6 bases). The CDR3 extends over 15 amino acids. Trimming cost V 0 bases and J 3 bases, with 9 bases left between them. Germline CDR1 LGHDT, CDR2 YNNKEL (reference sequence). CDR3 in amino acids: CASSQDTGHYNEQFF. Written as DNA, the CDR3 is TGTGCCAGCAGCCAAGATACAGGGCACTACAATGAGCAGTTCTTC.

The CDR3 coding sequence is TGCGCCAGCAGCTTGGACGGGACACCTTCCTACGAGCAGTACTTC. Translation gives CASSLDGTPSYEQYF. The chain recombines TRBV5-1 with TRBJ2-7; tentatively, D is TRBD1 (6 bases). This CDR3 spans 15 amino acids. V lost 0 bases and J 1 base, leaving 11 bases between the germline ends. Germline V gene data show CDR1 as SGHRS and CDR2 as YFSETQ.

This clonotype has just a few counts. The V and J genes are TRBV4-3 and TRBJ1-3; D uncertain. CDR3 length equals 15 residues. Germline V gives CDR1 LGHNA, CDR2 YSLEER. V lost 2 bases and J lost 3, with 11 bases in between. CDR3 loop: CASSQFYPDGNTIYF. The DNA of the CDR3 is TGCGCCAGCAGCCAATTCTACCCAGATGGAAACACCATATATTTT.

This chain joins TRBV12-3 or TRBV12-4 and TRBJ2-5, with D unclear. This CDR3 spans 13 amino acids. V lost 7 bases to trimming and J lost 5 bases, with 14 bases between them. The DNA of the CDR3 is TGTGCCAGCACCTCGACGCCGGAGGAGACCCAGTACTTC. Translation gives CASTSTPEETQYF.

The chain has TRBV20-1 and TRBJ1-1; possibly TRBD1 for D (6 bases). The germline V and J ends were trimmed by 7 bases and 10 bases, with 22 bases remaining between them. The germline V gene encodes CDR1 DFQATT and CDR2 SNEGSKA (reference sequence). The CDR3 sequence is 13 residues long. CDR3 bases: TGCAGTGGGAACCCCGACAGGAGAGGTCCAGCTTTCTTT. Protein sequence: CSGNPDRRGPAFF.

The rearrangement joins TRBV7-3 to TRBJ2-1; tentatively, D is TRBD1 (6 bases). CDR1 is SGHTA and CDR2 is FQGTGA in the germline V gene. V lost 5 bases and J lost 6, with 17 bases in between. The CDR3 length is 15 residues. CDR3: CASSLADGGGNEQFF. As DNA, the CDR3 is TGTGCCAGCAGCCTGGCGGATGGGGGCGGCAATGAGCAGTTCTTC.

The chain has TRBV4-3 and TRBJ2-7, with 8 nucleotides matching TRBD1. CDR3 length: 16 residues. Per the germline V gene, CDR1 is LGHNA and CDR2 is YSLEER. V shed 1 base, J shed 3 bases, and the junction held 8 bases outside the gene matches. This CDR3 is CASSQVISGQGYEQYF. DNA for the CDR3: TGCGCCAGCAGCCAAGTTATATCAGGACAGGGCTACGAGCAGTACTTC.

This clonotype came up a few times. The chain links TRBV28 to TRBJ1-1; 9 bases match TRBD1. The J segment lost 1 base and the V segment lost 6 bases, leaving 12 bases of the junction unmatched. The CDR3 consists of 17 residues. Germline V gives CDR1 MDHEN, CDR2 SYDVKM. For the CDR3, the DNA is TGTGCCAGCAGCTCCTCAGACAGGGGGAAACCGAACACTGAAGCTTTCTTT. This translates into CASSSSDRGKPNTEAFF.

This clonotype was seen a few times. The CDR3 loop is CASSPTPNARAQRGNQPQHF. The CDR3 DNA sequence: TGTGCCAGCAGCCCGACACCAAACGCACGGGCTCAGCGCGGCAATCAGCCCCAGCATTTT. The V call is TRBV4-2, the J call TRBJ1-5; D gene uncertain. The CDR3 spans 20 residues. Germline CDR1 and CDR2: LGHNA and YNFKEQ. V lost 4 bases and J 2 bases, leaving 27 bases between the germline ends.

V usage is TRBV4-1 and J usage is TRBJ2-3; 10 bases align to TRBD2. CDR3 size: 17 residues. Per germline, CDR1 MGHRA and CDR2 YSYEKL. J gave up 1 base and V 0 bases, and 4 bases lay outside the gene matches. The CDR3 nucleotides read TGCGCCAGCAGCCAAGATCAACTAGCGGGACGCACAGATACGCAGTATTTT. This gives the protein CASSQDQLAGRTDTQYF.

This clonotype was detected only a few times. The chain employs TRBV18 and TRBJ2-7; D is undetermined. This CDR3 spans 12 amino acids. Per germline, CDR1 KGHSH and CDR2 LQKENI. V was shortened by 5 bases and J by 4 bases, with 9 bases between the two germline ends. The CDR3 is CASSAKAYEQYF. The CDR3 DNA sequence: TGTGCCAGCTCAGCTAAAGCGTACGAGCAGTACTTC.

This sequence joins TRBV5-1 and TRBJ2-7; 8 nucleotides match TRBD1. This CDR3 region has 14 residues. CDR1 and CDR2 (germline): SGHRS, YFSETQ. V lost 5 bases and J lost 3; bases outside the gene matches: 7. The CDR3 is CASSHTGGNYEQYF. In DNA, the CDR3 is TGCGCCAGCAGTCATACAGGGGGTAACTACGAGCAGTACTTC.

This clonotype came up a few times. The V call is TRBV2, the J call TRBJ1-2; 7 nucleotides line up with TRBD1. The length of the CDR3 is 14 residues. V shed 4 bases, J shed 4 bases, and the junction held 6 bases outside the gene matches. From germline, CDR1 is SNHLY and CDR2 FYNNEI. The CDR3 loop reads CASSGDSFSYGYTF. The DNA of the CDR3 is TGTGCCAGCAGTGGGGACAGTTTTAGCTATGGCTACACCTTC.

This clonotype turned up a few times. CDR3 DNA sequence: TGTGCCATCAGTGAGGGACAACCACGAGCGCAGTTCTTC. Protein product: CAISEGQPRAQFF. The rearrangement joins TRBV10-3 to TRBJ2-1, with D perhaps TRBD1 (5 bases). V lost 2 bases to trimming and J lost 12 bases, with 14 bases between them. Germline V lookup: CDR1 ENHRY, CDR2 SYGVKD. This CDR3 comprises 13 residues.

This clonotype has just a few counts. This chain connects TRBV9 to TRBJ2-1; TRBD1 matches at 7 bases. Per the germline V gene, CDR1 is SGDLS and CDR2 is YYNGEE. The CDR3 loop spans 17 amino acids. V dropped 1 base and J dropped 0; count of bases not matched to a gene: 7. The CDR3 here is CASSVSPGQSSYNEQFF. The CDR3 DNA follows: TGTGCCAGCAGCGTATCACCGGGACAGAGCTCCTACAATGAGCAGTTCTTC.

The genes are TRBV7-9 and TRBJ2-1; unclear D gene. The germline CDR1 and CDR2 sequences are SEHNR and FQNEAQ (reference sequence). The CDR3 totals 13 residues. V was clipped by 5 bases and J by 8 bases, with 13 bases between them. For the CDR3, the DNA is TGTGCCAGCAGCATCCTAACTCTCGATGAGCAGTTCTTC. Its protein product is CASSILTLDEQFF. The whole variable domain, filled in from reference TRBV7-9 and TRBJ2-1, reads DTGVSQNPRHKITKRGQNVTFRCDPISEHNRLYWYRQTLGQGPEFLTYFQNEAQLEKSRLLSDRFSAERPKGSFSTLEIQRTEQGDSAMYLCASSILTLDEQFFGPGTRLTVL.

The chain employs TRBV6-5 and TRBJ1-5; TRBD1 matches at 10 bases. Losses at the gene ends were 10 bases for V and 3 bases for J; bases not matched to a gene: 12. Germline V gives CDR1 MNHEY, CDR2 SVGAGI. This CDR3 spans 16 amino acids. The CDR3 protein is CATRRRDRGPNQPQHF. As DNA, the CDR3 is TGTGCCACCCGAAGGAGGGACAGGGGACCCAATCAGCCCCAGCATTTT.

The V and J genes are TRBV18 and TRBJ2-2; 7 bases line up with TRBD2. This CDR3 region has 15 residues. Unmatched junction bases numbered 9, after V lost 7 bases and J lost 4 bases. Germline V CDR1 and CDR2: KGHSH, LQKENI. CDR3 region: CASCRASGPTGELFF. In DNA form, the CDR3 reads TGTGCCAGCTGTCGGGCTAGCGGTCCCACCGGGGAGCTGTTTTTT.

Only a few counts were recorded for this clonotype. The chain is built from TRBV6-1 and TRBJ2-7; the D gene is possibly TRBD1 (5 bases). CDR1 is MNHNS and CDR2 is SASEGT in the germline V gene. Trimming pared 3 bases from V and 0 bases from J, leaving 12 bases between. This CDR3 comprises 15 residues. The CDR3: CASSERQFVSYEQYF. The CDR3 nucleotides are TGTGCCAGCAGTGAGAGACAGTTCGTCTCCTACGAGCAGTACTTC.

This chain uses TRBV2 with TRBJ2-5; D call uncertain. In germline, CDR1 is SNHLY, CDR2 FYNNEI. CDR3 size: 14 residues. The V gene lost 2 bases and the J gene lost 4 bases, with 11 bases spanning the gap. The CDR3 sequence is CASSERAVLETQYF. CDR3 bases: TGTGCCAGCAGTGAAAGGGCGGTACTAGAGACCCAGTACTTC.

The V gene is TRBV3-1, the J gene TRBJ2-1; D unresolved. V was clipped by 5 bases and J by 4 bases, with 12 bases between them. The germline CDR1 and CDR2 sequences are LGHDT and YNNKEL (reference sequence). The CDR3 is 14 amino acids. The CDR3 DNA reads TGTGCCAGCAGCTTCCCTATCCAGTACAATGAGCAGTTCTTC. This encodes CASSFPIQYNEQFF.

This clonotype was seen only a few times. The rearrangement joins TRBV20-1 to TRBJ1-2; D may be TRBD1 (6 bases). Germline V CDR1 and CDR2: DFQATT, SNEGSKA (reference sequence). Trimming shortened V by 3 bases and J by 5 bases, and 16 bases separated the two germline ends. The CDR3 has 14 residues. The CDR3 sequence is CSARGETGNYGYTF. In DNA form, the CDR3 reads TGCAGTGCTAGGGGAGAGACAGGAAATTATGGCTACACCTTC.